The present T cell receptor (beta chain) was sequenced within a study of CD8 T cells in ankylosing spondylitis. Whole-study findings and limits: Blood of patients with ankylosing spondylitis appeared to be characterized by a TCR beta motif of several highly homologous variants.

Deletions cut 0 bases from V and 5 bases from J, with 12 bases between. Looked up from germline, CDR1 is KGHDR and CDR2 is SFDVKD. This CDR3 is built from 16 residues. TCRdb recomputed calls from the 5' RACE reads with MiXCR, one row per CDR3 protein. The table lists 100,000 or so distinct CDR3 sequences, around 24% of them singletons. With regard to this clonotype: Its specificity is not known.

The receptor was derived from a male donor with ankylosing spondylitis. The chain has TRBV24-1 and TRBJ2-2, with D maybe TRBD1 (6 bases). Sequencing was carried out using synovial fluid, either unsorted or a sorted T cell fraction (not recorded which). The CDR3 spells CATSDLGQGKTGELFF. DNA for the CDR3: TGTGCCACCAGTGATTTGGGGCAGGGGAAGACCGGGGAGCTGTTTTTT.